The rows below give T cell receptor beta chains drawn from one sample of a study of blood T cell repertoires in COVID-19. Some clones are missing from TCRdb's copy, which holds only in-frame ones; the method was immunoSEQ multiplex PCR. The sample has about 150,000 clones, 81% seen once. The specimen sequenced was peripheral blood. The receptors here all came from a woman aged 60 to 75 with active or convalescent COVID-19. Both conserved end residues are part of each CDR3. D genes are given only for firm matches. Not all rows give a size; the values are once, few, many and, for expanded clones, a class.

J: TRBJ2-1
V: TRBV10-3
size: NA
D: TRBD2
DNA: TGTGCCATCAAGCGGGAGATGGAGAATGAGCAGTTCTTC
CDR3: CAIKREMENEQFF

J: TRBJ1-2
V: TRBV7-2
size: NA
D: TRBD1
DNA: TGTGCCAGCAGCTTTTTTTCAGGGGGGCGGCCGGATGGCTACACCTTC
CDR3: CASSFFSGGRPDGYTF

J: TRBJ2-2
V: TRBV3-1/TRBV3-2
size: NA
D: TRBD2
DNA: TGTGCCAGCAGCCCCGTGGAGCGGGGGCCGGGAACCGGGGAGCTGTTTTTT
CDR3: CASSPVERGPGTGELFF

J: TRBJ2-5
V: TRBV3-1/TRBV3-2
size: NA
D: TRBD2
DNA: TGTGCCAGCAGCCTTAGACTAGCGGGGGGGCCGGGGACCCAGTACTTC
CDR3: CASSLRLAGGPGTQYF

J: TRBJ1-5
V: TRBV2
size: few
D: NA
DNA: TGTGCCAGCAGTGAAGTGGTGGCAGGGTCTAGCAATCAGCCCCAGCATTTT
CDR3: CASSEVVAGSSNQPQHF

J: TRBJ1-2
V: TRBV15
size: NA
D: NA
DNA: TGTGCCACCAGCAGAGGACAAAACTATGGCTACACCTTC
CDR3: CATSRGQNYGYTF

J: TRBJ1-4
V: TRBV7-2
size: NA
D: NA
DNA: TGTGCCAGCAGCTTAGCACGGGATGAAAAACTGTTTTTT
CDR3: CASSLARDEKLFF

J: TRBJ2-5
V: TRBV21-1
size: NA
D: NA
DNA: TGTGCCAGCAGCCCTCGAAACCTCCGGGAGACCCAGTACTTC
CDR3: CASSPRNLRETQYF

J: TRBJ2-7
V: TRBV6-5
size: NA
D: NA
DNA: TGTGCCAGCATACTGACACCTTCCTACGAGCAGTACTTC
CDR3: CASILTPSYEQYF

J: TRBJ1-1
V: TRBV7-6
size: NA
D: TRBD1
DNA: TGTGCCAGCAGCCTTACAGGGGTGGTCACTGAAGCTTTCTTT
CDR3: CASSLTGVVTEAFF

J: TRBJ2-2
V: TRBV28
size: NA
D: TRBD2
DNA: TGTGCCAGCAGTCCTCGGACTAGCGGGGGGCCCCCCGGGGAGCTGTTTTTT
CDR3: CASSPRTSGGPPGELFF

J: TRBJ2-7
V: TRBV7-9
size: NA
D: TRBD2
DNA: TGTGCCAGCAGCTTAGCTTCTGTCGGGAGGGGCGAGCAGTACTTC
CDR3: CASSLASVGRGEQYF

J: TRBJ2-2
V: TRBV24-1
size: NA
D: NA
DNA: TGTGCCACCAGTGATACTACAGGGCTCGGGGAGCTGTTTTTT
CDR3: CATSDTTGLGELFF

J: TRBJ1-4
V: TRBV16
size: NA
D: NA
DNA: TGTGCCAGCAGCCATCCTGGAAGGGGGATTAATGAAAAACTGTTTTTT
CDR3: CASSHPGRGINEKLFF

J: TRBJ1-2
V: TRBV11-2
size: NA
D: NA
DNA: TGTGCCAGCAGCTTAGACCCGGACAGTTACTATGGCTACACCTTC
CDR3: CASSLDPDSYYGYTF

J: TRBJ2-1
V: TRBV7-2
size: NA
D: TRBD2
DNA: TGTGCCAGCAGCTCCCGGACTAGCGACTACAATGAGCAGTTCTTC
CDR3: CASSSRTSDYNEQFF

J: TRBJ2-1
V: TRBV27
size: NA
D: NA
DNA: TGTGCCAGCAAGAGACAACTCCAAAACAATGAGCAGTTCTTC
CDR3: CASKRQLQNNEQFF